This TCR beta chain was recovered during a study of CD4 T cells in relation to SARS-CoV-2 and coronaviruses. Germline-derived CDR1 and CDR2 are MNHEY and SVGEGT. The V end lost 5 bases, the J end lost 3 bases, and 11 bases lay between the germline ends. The CDR3 is 13 amino acids. Sequencing used immunoSEQ multiplex PCR; TCRdb keeps in-frame clones, though not all of them. The data hold approximately 24,000 clones, with about 76% observed a single time. Before the COVID-19 pandemic, during about 2011-2019, CD4+ T cells were taken from unexposed donors. After 10 to 11 days of culture, CD4+ T cells were isolated. Remarks on this clone: Its target is not known.

This sequence originates from a human donor in good health. The chain is built from TRBV6-2 or TRBV6-3 and TRBJ2-7, with D possibly being TRBD1 or TRBD2 (5 bases each). The sample taken for sequencing was CD4+ T cells from PBMCs, cultured in vitro. The CDR3 here is CASSGRDGYEQYF. The CDR3 DNA follows: TGTGCCAGCAGTGGACGGGACGGCTACGAGCAGTACTTC.